A single sample gave rise to the 28 T cell receptor beta chains below, sequenced in a study of blood T cells in healthy people across ages. The authors ran a second PCR of roughly 6 to 12 cycles using a sample-barcoded 5' primer and a J-beta primer mix. TCRdb fed the 5' RACE reads into MiXCR, producing one record per CDR3 protein. The table shows 1.4 million to 1.5 million distinct CDR3 sequences, with approximately 42% occurring only once. What was sequenced was blood. These receptors were taken from a woman aged 18-30 years in good health.

The CDR3 is CASTQFASDREEETQYF. The CDR3 DNA reads TGCGCCAGCACTCAGTTCGCCTCGGACAGGGAGGAAGAGACCCAGTACTTC. The gene calls are TRBV5-1 and TRBJ2-5; 8 bases line up with TRBD1. This CDR3 is 17 amino acids long. Germline-derived CDR1 and CDR2 are SGHRS and YFSETQ. With V trimmed by 6 bases and J by 3 bases, 16 bases remained unmatched.

CDR3 in DNA: TGCGCCAGCAGCTGGGGACTAGCGGGGACTAGCACAGATACGCAGTATTTT. The encoded protein is CASSWGLAGTSTDTQYF. The chain is built from TRBV5-1 and TRBJ2-3; 13 positions match TRBD2. This CDR3 is built from 17 residues. Germline values: CDR1 SGHRS, CDR2 YFSETQ. V lost 3 bases to trimming and J lost 0 bases; unmatched junction nucleotides: 4.

V usage is TRBV4-1 and J usage is TRBJ1-1; a possible D gene is TRBD1 (5 bases). V shed 1 base and J shed 4 bases, with 10 bases lying between them. The CDR3 totals 14 residues. The germline CDR1 and CDR2 sequences are MGHRA and YSYEKL. CDR3 in amino acids: CASSQAGSGTEAFF. CDR3 bases: TGCGCCAGCAGCCAAGCAGGGAGTGGCACTGAAGCTTTCTTT.

The chain employs TRBV7-2 and TRBJ1-2, with a weak D call TRBD1 (6 bases). The CDR3 is 14 amino acids. The ends were cut back, 5 bases at V and 6 bases at J, with 16 bases in the middle. Germline V gives CDR1 SGHTA, CDR2 FQGNSA. DNA for the CDR3: TGTGCCAGCAGCCCCCGGTTGGGGGGCGATGGCTACACCTTC. Its protein is CASSPRLGGDGYTF.

The chain recombines TRBV6-1 with TRBJ1-2, with 9 nucleotides matching TRBD1. The CDR3 covers 14 residues. Germline V CDR1 and CDR2: MNHNS, SASEGT. J lost 3 bases, V lost 10 bases, and 9 bases had no gene match. CDR3: CATTPGQGHYGYTF. In DNA, the CDR3 is TGTGCCACCACACCGGGACAGGGCCACTATGGCTACACCTTC.

The chain joins TRBV15 to TRBJ2-7; 7 positions match TRBD2. CDR3 length: 15 amino acids. V dropped 1 base and J dropped 0; count of bases not matched to a gene: 3. From germline, CDR1 is LNHNV and CDR2 YYDKDF (reference sequence). This CDR3 reads CATSRVGGSSYEQYF. Written as DNA, the CDR3 is TGTGCCACCAGCAGAGTTGGCGGGAGCTCCTACGAGCAGTACTTC.

The gene calls are TRBV7-3 and TRBJ2-4; TRBD2 agrees at 9 bases. With the DNA end fitting TRBJ2-7 better, the J assignment may be wrong. This CDR3 region has 13 residues. The germline CDR1 and CDR2 sequences are SGHTA and FQGTGA. CDR3 sequence reads: CASSRTSAGEQYF. As DNA, the CDR3 is TGTGCCAGCAGTCGGACTAGCGCCGGCGAGCAGTACTTC.

This clonotype has just a few counts. This rearrangement joins TRBV11-2 to TRBJ2-1; a possible D gene is TRBD2 (5 bases). V lost 5 bases, J lost 3 bases, and 14 bases lay in between. The CDR3 runs 15 residues. In germline, CDR1 is SGHAT, CDR2 FQNNGV. The CDR3 is CASSMGGLHYNEQFF. The CDR3 DNA follows: TGTGCCAGCAGCATGGGCGGGTTGCACTACAATGAGCAGTTCTTC.

The chain joins TRBV29-1 to TRBJ2-1, with 14 bases that match TRBD2. The CDR3 loop spans 15 amino acids. Germline V gene sequence: CDR1 SQVTM, CDR2 ANQGSEA. Trimming removed 4 bases from V and 7 bases from J; junction bases left unmatched: 6. This CDR3 is CSVVGLAGVGNEQFF. The DNA of the CDR3 is TGCAGCGTTGTGGGACTAGCGGGAGTTGGGAATGAGCAGTTCTTC.

This clonotype was seen a few times. This rearrangement joins TRBV28 to TRBJ2-5; tentatively, D is TRBD2 (7 bases). This CDR3 has 15 residues. The germline V gene encodes CDR1 MDHEN and CDR2 SYDVKM. Trimming took 2 bases from V and 11 from J, leaving 21 bases between them. CDR3 in amino acids: CASSLAGASYNEQYF. The CDR3 DNA sequence: TGTGCCAGCAGTTTAGCGGGGGCCTCCTACAATGAGCAGTACTTC.

This clonotype was detected only a few times. The rearrangement joins TRBV7-2 to TRBJ2-1; D call uncertain. The DNA matches TRBJ2-7 better at its end, which makes the J call doubtful. This CDR3 is built from 15 residues. CDR1 and CDR2 (germline): SGHTA, FQGNSA. The CDR3 bases are TGTGCCAGCAGCTCTTTTCAGAGCTCCTACAATGAGCAGTACTTC. It codes for CASSSFQSSYNEQYF.

J is TRBJ2-2 and V is TRBV6-4, with TRBD2 identical over 11 bases. V lost 7 bases, J lost 7 bases, and 8 bases stayed unmatched. Germline V gene data show CDR1 as MRHNA and CDR2 as SNTAGT. CDR3 length: 15 residues. CDR3 in amino acids: CASMSTSGSSGELFF. DNA for the CDR3: TGTGCCAGCATGTCTACTAGCGGGAGCAGCGGGGAGCTGTTTTTT.

The rearrangement joins TRBV5-5 to TRBJ2-1; 9 bases map to TRBD2. Looked up from germline, CDR1 is SGHKS and CDR2 is YYEKEE (reference sequence). Trimming cost V 0 bases and J 9 bases; bases outside gene matches: 16. There are 18 residues in the CDR3. The CDR3 DNA is TGTGCCAGCAGCTTGGCCCTGGGACTAGCCAATCCTCGAGGTGAGCAGTTCTTC. This codes for CASSLALGLANPRGEQFF.

V and J are TRBV28 and TRBJ2-5; perhaps TRBD2 as D (8 bases). CDR1 MDHEN and CDR2 SYDVKM come from the germline V gene. V lost 5 bases and J 11 bases, leaving 24 bases between the germline ends. CDR3 length: 15 amino acids. CDR3 amino acids: CASSAWDSGSNEQYF. The CDR3 region has the DNA TGTGCCAGCAGTGCTTGGGACAGCGGGAGCAATGAGCAGTACTTC.

The chain uses TRBV29-1 and TRBJ2-3; 8 bases fit TRBD2. This CDR3 has 15 residues. The J segment lost 0 bases and the V segment lost 6 bases, leaving 8 bases of the junction unmatched. Germline lookup yields CDR1 SQVTM and CDR2 ANQGSEA. The CDR3 sequence: CSVHKTSESTDTQYF. CDR3 DNA sequence: TGCAGCGTCCATAAGACTAGCGAGAGCACAGATACGCAGTATTTT.

This clonotype was seen at least ten times. V usage is TRBV10-3 and J usage is TRBJ2-6; D is unclear. Germline values: CDR1 ENHRY, CDR2 SYGVKD. The CDR3 loop spans 13 amino acids. V was shortened by 0 bases and J by 3 bases, with 0 bases between the two germline ends. CDR3 sequence (DNA): TGTGCCATCAGTGAGTCTGGGGCCAACGTCCTGACTTTC. Its protein product is CAISESGANVLTF.

The chain recombines TRBV6-1 with TRBJ2-5, with D perhaps matching TRBD1 (5 bases). Germline V gene data show CDR1 as MNHNS and CDR2 as SASEGT. The length of the CDR3 is 15 residues. V lost 8 bases, J lost 2 bases, and 18 bases lay in between. CDR3 protein: CASLHVGQGQETQYF. The CDR3 coding sequence is TGTGCCAGCCTACATGTGGGGCAGGGTCAAGAGACCCAGTACTTC.

This clonotype was recorded a few times. The chain combines TRBV4-1 with TRBJ2-5; 7 bases fit TRBD1. Germline CDR1 MGHRA, CDR2 YSYEKL. V trimming: 2 bases; J trimming: 3 bases; junction bases outside the gene matches: 9. The CDR3 spans 16 residues. The CDR3 sequence is CASSQTPGQVKETQYF. The DNA for the CDR3 is TGCGCCAGCAGCCAAACTCCAGGACAGGTTAAAGAGACCCAGTACTTC.

This chain connects TRBV29-1 to TRBJ2-7, with D tentatively TRBD1 or TRBD2 (7 bases each). Germline V gene data show CDR1 as SQVTM and CDR2 as ANQGSEA. V shed 6 bases and J shed 7 bases, with 19 bases lying between them. This CDR3 is 13 amino acids long. The CDR3 bases are TGCAGCGTCGGACTAGGGGGCGCTGGGGAGCAGTACTTC. It yields the protein CSVGLGGAGEQYF.

The V gene is TRBV4-2, the J gene TRBJ2-3; TRBD2 matches at 11 bases. CDR1 and CDR2 (germline): LGHNA, YNFKEQ. The junction had 7 bases not matched to a gene; V was cut back by 0 bases and J by 2 bases. The CDR3 contains 18 residues. For the CDR3, the DNA is TGTGCCAGCAGCCAAGAAGGTCTAGCGGGGGGTTACACAGATACGCAGTATTTT. This codes for CASSQEGLAGGYTDTQYF.

The rearrangement uses TRBV15 and TRBJ2-2; 10 nucleotides align to TRBD1. This CDR3 spans 15 amino acids. CDR1 and CDR2 (germline): LNHNV, YYDKDF (reference sequence). After removal of 5 bases from V and 6 bases from J, the junction contained 6 bases not matched to a gene. CDR3 residues: CATSLDRGLAGELFF. DNA of the CDR3: TGTGCCACCAGCCTAGACAGGGGGCTCGCCGGGGAGCTGTTTTTT.

This rearrangement joins TRBV6-4 to TRBJ2-1; 8 nucleotides agree with TRBD2. This CDR3 spans 17 amino acids. Germline trimming cut 0 bases from V and 4 bases from J; bases unmatched to any gene: 8. Germline V gene sequence: CDR1 MRHNA, CDR2 SNTAGT. The CDR3: CASSDSRGEPFYNEQFF. The CDR3 DNA reads as TGTGCCAGCAGTGACTCGCGGGGGGAGCCTTTTTACAATGAGCAGTTCTTC.

The chain recombines TRBV11-2 with TRBJ2-3, with TRBD2 matching 7 bases. The CDR3 loop spans 16 amino acids. CDR1 is SGHAT, CDR2 FQNNGV, per germline. J lost 2 bases, V lost 5 bases, and 10 bases had no gene match. The CDR3 sequence is CASSPGLVGFTDTQYF. CDR3 bases: TGTGCCAGCAGCCCAGGACTAGTGGGGTTCACAGATACGCAGTATTTT. The full variable domain, with the rest looked up from reference TRBV11-2 and TRBJ2-3, is EAGVAQSPRYKIIEKRQSVAFWCNPISGHATLYWYQQILGQGPKLLIQFQNNGVVDDSQLPKDRFSAERLKGVDSTLKIQPAKLEDSAVYLCASSPGLVGFTDTQYFGPGTRLTVL.

The V and J genes are TRBV6-5 and TRBJ2-1, with D possibly matching TRBD2 (7 bases). There are 16 residues in the CDR3. Germline loops: CDR1 MNHEY, CDR2 SVGAGI. V lost 0 bases to trimming and J lost 4 bases, with 13 bases between them. CDR3 protein: CASSYSAGGLYNEQFF. The DNA for the CDR3 is TGTGCCAGCAGTTACTCAGCCGGGGGGCTGTACAATGAGCAGTTCTTC.

The chain joins TRBV11-2 to TRBJ1-2; D is uncertain. The CDR3 has 15 residues. Germline loops: CDR1 SGHAT, CDR2 FQNNGV. V was cut by 5 bases and J by 0 bases, with 13 bases left in between. CDR3 sequence (DNA): TGTGCCAGCAGCGCCCTTCAGACTACTAACTATGGCTACACCTTC. It yields the protein CASSALQTTNYGYTF.

V and J are TRBV11-2 and TRBJ2-7, with 8 positions matching TRBD2. Germline values: CDR1 SGHAT, CDR2 FQNNGV. This CDR3 contains 19 residues. J was trimmed by 3 bases and V by 1 base; bases with no gene match: 17. The CDR3 region is CASSLGPTLGGRLFYEQYF. The CDR3 DNA sequence: TGTGCCAGCAGCTTAGGGCCCACTTTGGGCGGGAGGTTGTTCTACGAGCAGTACTTC.

The table lists this clonotype with many counts. This sequence joins TRBV9 and TRBJ2-7; D call uncertain. This CDR3 spans 14 amino acids. Trimming left V 0 bases short and J 1 base short, with 8 bases between. Germline assignment: CDR1 SGDLS and CDR2 YYNGEE. CDR3 in amino acids: CASSVGPGSYEQYF. For the CDR3, the DNA is TGTGCCAGCAGCGTAGGTCCTGGTTCCTACGAGCAGTACTTC.

This sequence joins TRBV5-6 and TRBJ2-5; D may be TRBD1 (5 bases). This CDR3 is built from 13 residues. Germline V gene lookup returns CDR1 SGHDT and CDR2 YYEEEE. Trimming stripped 0 bases from V and 12 bases from J, with 15 bases between. The CDR3 nucleotides read TGTGCCAGCAGCTTGGGGTCCGCAGGGTGGGAGTACTTC. Translating it yields CASSLGSAGWEYF.